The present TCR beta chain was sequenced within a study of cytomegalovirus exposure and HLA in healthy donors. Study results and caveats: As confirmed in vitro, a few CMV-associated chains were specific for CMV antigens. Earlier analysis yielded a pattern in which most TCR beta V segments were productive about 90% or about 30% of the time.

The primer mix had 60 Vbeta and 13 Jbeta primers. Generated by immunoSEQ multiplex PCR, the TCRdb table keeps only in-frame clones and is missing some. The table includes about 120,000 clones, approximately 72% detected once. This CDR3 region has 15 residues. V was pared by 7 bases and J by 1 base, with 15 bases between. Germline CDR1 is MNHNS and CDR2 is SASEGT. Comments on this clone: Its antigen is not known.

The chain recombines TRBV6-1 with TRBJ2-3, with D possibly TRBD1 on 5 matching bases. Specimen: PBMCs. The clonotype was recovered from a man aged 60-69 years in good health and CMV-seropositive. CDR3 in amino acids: CASTPQGIGTDTQYF. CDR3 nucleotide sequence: TGTGCCAGCACCCCCCAGGGAATCGGCACAGATACGCAGTATTTT.